The TCR beta chain under discussion was sequenced for a study of CD8+ T cells in alopecia areata. Turning to the study itself: Among treated patients, oral tofacitinib was administered at 5 to 10 mg twice daily. Study-level findings and limits: Greater clonality was observed in lesional scalp samples, especially alopecia totalis/universalis, versus normal scalp. Although TCR sharing was seen in mice, sharing across patients was less clear, possibly for HLA-related reasons.

Treatment meaning: oral pan-JAK inhibitor, 5-10 mg twice daily. Trimming shortened V by 2 bases and J by 0 bases, and 7 bases separated the two germline ends. The CDR3 sequence is 14 residues long. CDR1 and CDR2 (germline): KGHSH, LQKENI. This clone was found once. The antigen is not known. It was cDNA, reverse transcribed from extracted RNA, that served as the sequencing template. The assay was immunoSEQ multiplex PCR, and TCRdb's table has in-frame clones only and misses some. The sample holds over 150,000 clones, 53% seen once. This TCR was sampled from a human donor with alopecia areata. This material consisted of CD8+ T cells sorted from blood, taken at week 24, from a patient treated with tofacitinib. This sequence joins TRBV18 and TRBJ1-1; no firm D call. The CDR3 loop is CASSPTAMNTEAFF. The CDR3 region has the DNA TGTGCCAGCTCACCAACAGCGATGAACACTGAAGCTTTCTTT.